The 3 T cell receptor beta chains below were found in one sample sequenced in a study of T cells in localized non-small cell lung cancer. Data came from immunoSEQ multiplex PCR; TCRdb stores just in-frame clones and leaves some out. The sample has roughly 89,000 clones, roughly 90% seen once; the top ten hold approximately 4%. The starting material was PBMCs, obtained before any cancer treatment. Receptor source: a woman aged 35 to 75 with stage II squamous cell lung carcinoma.

This chain connects TRBV5-6 to TRBJ2-3; D remains unclear. The V end lost 4 bases, the J end lost 4 bases, and 7 bases lay between the germline ends. CDR3 length equals 12 residues. The germline CDR1 and CDR2 sequences are SGHDT and YYEEEE. The DNA for the CDR3 is TGTGCCAGCAGCACCTGGCCAGATACGCAGTATTTT. This sequence encodes CASSTWPDTQYF.

The chain joins TRBV27 to TRBJ1-5; D unresolved. The CDR3 loop spans 16 amino acids. Trimming removed 0 bases from V and 0 bases from J, with 9 bases in between. Germline CDR1 is MNHEY and CDR2 is SMNVEV (reference sequence). The CDR3 nucleotides are TGTGCCAGCAGTTTATCGGTGAAGGTTAGCAATCAGCCCCAGCATTTT. It codes for CASSLSVKVSNQPQHF.

As DNA, the CDR3 is TGCGCCAGCAGTCGGCGGGAAGGGCAGCCCCAGCATTTT. Translation: CASSRREGQPQHF. This chain connects TRBV10-2 to TRBJ1-5; the D is unclear. This CDR3 comprises 13 residues. V lost 5 bases and J lost 7, with 12 bases in between. The germline CDR1 and CDR2 sequences are WSHSY and SAAADI.